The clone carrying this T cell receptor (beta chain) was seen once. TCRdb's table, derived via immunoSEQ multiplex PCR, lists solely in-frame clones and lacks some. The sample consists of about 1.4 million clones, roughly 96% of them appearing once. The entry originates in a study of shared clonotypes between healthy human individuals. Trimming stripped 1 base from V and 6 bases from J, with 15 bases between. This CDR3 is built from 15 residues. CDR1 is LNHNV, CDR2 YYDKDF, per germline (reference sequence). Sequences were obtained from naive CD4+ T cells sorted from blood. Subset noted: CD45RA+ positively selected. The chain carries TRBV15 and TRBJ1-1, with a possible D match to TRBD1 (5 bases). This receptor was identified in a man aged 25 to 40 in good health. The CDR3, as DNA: TGTGCCACCAGCAGAGTAGGCAGGGTATCATCTGAAGCTTTCTTT. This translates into CATSRVGRVSSEAFF.